Listed here are 9 T cell receptor beta chains from one sample, sequenced in a study of blood T cell repertoires in COVID-19. Using immunoSEQ multiplex PCR, the repertoire was profiled, and TCRdb retains in-frame clones only, with some absent. The profile shows hundreds of thousands of clones, approximately 89% of them singletons. Material: peripheral blood. Source of these receptors: a woman aged 18-30 years who had recovered from COVID-19.

Here the CDR3 DNA reads TGTGCCAGCAGTCTCAGGGGAGGGGAGACCCAGTACTTC. The encoded protein is CASSLRGGETQYF. The genes are TRBV27 and TRBJ2-5; D is perhaps TRBD2 (7 bases). Germline CDR1 MNHEY, CDR2 SMNVEV (reference sequence). V lost 5 bases, J lost 5 bases, and 12 bases lay in between. The CDR3 runs 13 residues.

The DNA of the CDR3 is TGTGCCAGCTCACCACGTCCATCAGGTACCAATCAGCCCCAGCATTTT. This sequence encodes CASSPRPSGTNQPQHF. This chain links TRBV18 with TRBJ1-5; D uncertain. The CDR3 loop spans 16 amino acids. V dropped 1 base and J dropped 3 bases, with 13 bases sitting between them. Per the germline V gene, CDR1 is KGHSH and CDR2 is LQKENI.

The CDR3 sequence: CASSFDSRVRHQPQHF. The CDR3 DNA is TGTGCCAGCAGTTTCGACTCGCGGGTGAGGCATCAGCCCCAGCATTTT. The genes are TRBV6-5 and TRBJ1-5; D is unclear. This CDR3 has 16 amino acids. Per germline, CDR1 MNHEY and CDR2 SVGAGI. Trimming stripped 4 bases from V and 5 bases from J, with 18 bases between.

The V gene is TRBV25-1, the J gene TRBJ1-2; possible D gene TRBD1, 6 bases. This CDR3 region has 14 residues. From germline, CDR1 is MGHDK and CDR2 SYGVNS. Trimming removed 0 bases at V and 4 bases at J, with 9 bases between. CDR3 bases: TGTGCCAGCAGTGAATATGCAGGGGCCTATGGCTACACCTTC. Translating it yields CASSEYAGAYGYTF.

The gene calls are TRBV30 and TRBJ1-1; 8 nucleotides match TRBD1. CDR1 is GTSNPN and CDR2 is SVGIG in the germline V gene (reference sequence). V was pared by 1 base and J by 0 bases, with 1 base of the junction left unmatched. This CDR3 has 14 amino acids. The CDR3 nucleotides read TGTGCCTGGAGTGGACAGGGGATGAACACTGAAGCTTTCTTT. Translating it yields CAWSGQGMNTEAFF.

The CDR3 sequence: CASSPLAGGRTDTQYF. CDR3 nucleotides: TGTGCCAGCAGCCCCTTAGCGGGAGGGCGCACAGATACGCAGTATTTT. V and J are TRBV6-2 or TRBV6-3 and TRBJ2-3; 11 bases fit TRBD2. The V gene end was trimmed by 6 bases and the J gene end by 1 base; junction bases not matched to a gene: 6. Per the germline V gene, CDR1 is MNHEY and CDR2 is SVGEGT. This CDR3 is 16 amino acids long.

The rearrangement joins TRBV2 to TRBJ1-5; D not certain. The V and J ends lost 4 bases and 1 base respectively, with 14 bases between them. This CDR3 is built from 16 residues. Germline CDR1 is SNHLY and CDR2 is FYNNEI. For the CDR3, the DNA is TGTGCCAGCAGTGGGACTAGCCTCTGGAGCAATCAGCCCCAGCATTTT. It is translated as CASSGTSLWSNQPQHF.

V and J are TRBV7-9 and TRBJ2-2; the D is unclear. The CDR3 loop spans 15 amino acids. The germline V gene encodes CDR1 SEHNR and CDR2 FQNEAQ (reference sequence). V lost 3 bases to trimming and J lost 4 bases, with 12 bases between them. The CDR3 nucleotides are TGTGCCAGCAGCTTTAGTCTGGCGGTCACCGGGGAGCTGTTTTTT. The encoded protein is CASSFSLAVTGELFF.

The chain links TRBV21-1 to TRBJ1-1; the table's D gene call, TRBD1, was not cross checked with the DNA. TRBV21-1 has pseudogene status. There are 17 residues in the CDR3. The CDR3 loop is CASSKFSGGKKNTEAFF. As DNA, the CDR3 is TGTGCCAGCAGCAAATTTTCAGGGGGCAAGAAGAACACTGAAGCTTTCTTT.